This T cell receptor (beta chain) was recorded in a study of T cells in Graves' hyperthyroidism and ophthalmopathy. The wider study: Sampling of peripheral blood happened at initial diagnosis, prior to any treatment. Points from the study as a whole: The model predicted ophthalmopathy a median 6.5 months before onset. A 13 V-J signature model discriminated ophthalmopathy versus stable hyperthyroidism. Most clonotypes expanded in the thyroid (above 0.001) were also present in blood.

This CDR3 has 18 residues. The germline gives CDR1 LGHNA, CDR2 YNFKEQ. The J segment lost 5 bases and the V segment lost 2 bases, leaving 11 bases of the junction unmatched. Concerning this clonotype itself: No antigen is known for it.

Amplified TCR beta CDR3 regions came from RNA transcripts. The HTBI set primed first-round TCR CDR3 RT-PCR. TCRdb analysed the multiplex PCR reads with MiXCR anew, one entry per CDR3 protein. The data hold 200,000 to 250,000 distinct CDR3 sequences, with around 17% observed a single time. Material for sequencing was blood. The V call is TRBV4-2, the J call TRBJ2-1, with 11 positions matching TRBD2. The receptor comes from a woman aged 18-35 years with Graves' ophthalmopathy. The CDR3 sequence: CASSQLTSSGRFHNEQFF. As DNA, the CDR3 is TGTGCCAGCAGCCAACTCACATCTAGCGGGAGGTTTCACAATGAGCAGTTCTTC.